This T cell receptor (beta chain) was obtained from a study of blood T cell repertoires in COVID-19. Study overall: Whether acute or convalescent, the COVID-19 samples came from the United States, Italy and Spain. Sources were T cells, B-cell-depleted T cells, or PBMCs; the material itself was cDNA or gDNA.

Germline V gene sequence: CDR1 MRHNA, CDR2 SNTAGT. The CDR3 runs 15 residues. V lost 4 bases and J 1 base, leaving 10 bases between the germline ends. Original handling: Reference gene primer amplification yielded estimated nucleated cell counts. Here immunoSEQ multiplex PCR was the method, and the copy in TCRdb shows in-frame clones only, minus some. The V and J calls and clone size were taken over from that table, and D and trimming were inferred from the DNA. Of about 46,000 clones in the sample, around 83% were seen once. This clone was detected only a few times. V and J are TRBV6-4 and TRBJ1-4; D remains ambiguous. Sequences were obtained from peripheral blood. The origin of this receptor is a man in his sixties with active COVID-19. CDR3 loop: CASSAESGTNEKLFF. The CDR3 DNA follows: TGTGCCAGCAGTGCCGAGAGTGGAACTAATGAAAAACTGTTTTTT.